The sequence of this TCR beta chain was determined in a study of T-cell reconstitution after alpha-beta-depleted transplantation in children. Unique molecular identifiers tagged the TCRbeta library. TCRdb passed the PCR reads through MiXCR, listing each CDR3 protein once. Altogether fewer than 1 million distinct CDR3 sequences are present, 16% being singletons, with the ten largest covering under 6%. General study points: By one year post-transplant, T-cell counts and diversity largely arose from T cells that were newly produced. Recipient T cells and thymic progenitors that survived gave rise to the high TCRbeta diversity observed at day 60 in some patients. Roughly two months post-transplant, alpha-beta T cells reportedly originated from several hundred graft clones that had expanded.

This clonotype has a handful of counts. The antigen is undetermined. Per the germline V gene, CDR1 is SQVTM and CDR2 is ANQGSEA. V trimming: 7 bases; J trimming: 3 bases; junction bases outside the gene matches: 13. The CDR3 covers 15 residues. This TCR was recovered from a male patient aged 10 to 17 who had a stem cell transplant for acute lymphoblastic leukemia, so the T cells may come from the graft donor. The sequences come from PBMCs, mostly from graft donor cells, collected 360 days after TCRalphabeta/CD19-depleted stem cell transplant. The J gene is TRBJ2-3, the V gene TRBV29-1, with 7 positions matching TRBD1. The CDR3 region has the DNA TGCAGCGGGAACGCCCAGGACAGGACAACAGATACGCAGTATTTT. Translating gives CSGNAQDRTTDTQYF.